This is a list of T cell receptor beta chains from one sample in a study of OX40 agonist ivuxolimab in advanced cancers. Here immunoSEQ multiplex PCR was the method, and the copy in TCRdb shows in-frame clones only, minus some. Found here are around 69,000 clones, 85% to 90% of them singletons; the top ten hold roughly 3.1%. The sequenced sample was CD4+ or CD8+ T cells sorted from blood, obtained in a trial of the OX40 agonist ivuxolimab. All receptors come from an adult with an advanced solid tumor such as melanoma, head and neck, liver or kidney cancer. Both conserved end residues are part of each CDR3. D genes are given only for firm matches. For some rows the clone size is stated as once, few or many, or as a class when expanded; others skip it.

clone size	V gene	CDR3 length	D gene	J gene	CDR3 protein	CDR3 DNA
once	TRBV27	13	TRBD2	TRBJ2-7	CASSLVLANEQYF	TGTGCCAGCAGTTTGGTACTAGCGAACGAGCAGTACTTC
NA	TRBV6-5	14	NA	TRBJ2-7	CATNFGELYDEQYF	TGTGCCACCAACTTTGGGGAGCTGTACGACGAGCAGTACTTC
NA	TRBV7-3	16	NA	TRBJ2-5	CASSLLGPLGQETQYF	TGTGCCAGCAGCCTCCTAGGGCCCCTGGGGCAAGAGACCCAGTACTTC
NA	TRBV19	16	TRBD1	TRBJ1-4	CASSRGTGVPNEKLFF	TGTGCCAGTAGTAGGGGGACAGGGGTCCCCAATGAAAAACTGTTTTTT
NA	TRBV7-3	14	NA	TRBJ2-2	CASSSYANTGELFF	TGTGCCAGCAGTTCGTATGCGAACACCGGGGAGCTGTTTTTT
NA	TRBV27	13	NA	TRBJ1-6	CASSFREYSPLHF	TGTGCCAGCAGTTTCAGGGAATATTCACCCCTCCACTTT
NA	TRBV7-9	16	NA	TRBJ2-5	CASSLEYLRAKETQYF	TGTGCCAGCAGCTTAGAATATCTGCGGGCCAAAGAGACCCAGTACTTC
NA	TRBV30	17	TRBD2	TRBJ2-5	CAWSAQLLAGGQETQYF	TGTGCCTGGAGTGCACAATTACTAGCGGGGGGACAAGAGACCCAGTACTTC
NA	TRBV2	15	NA	TRBJ1-4	CASSDGIYVNEKLFF	TGTGCCAGCAGTGACGGAATCTACGTTAATGAAAAACTGTTTTTT
many	TRBV12-5	15	NA	TRBJ1-1	CASAQGGSMNTEAFF	TGTGCTAGTGCGCAAGGGGGGTCCATGAACACTGAAGCTTTCTTT
NA	TRBV11-3	17	NA	TRBJ2-5	CASSLRAGGPNQETQYF	TGTGCCAGCAGCTTAAGGGCCGGGGGACCGAACCAAGAGACCCAGTACTTC
NA	TRBV15	15	NA	TRBJ2-5	CATSRGRGGQETQYF	TGTGCCACCAGCAGAGGGAGAGGGGGCCAAGAGACCCAGTACTTC
NA	TRBV4-3	14	TRBD1	TRBJ1-2	CASSPTTGGYGYTF	TGCGCCAGCAGCCCGACGACAGGGGGCTATGGCTACACCTTC
NA	TRBV18	15	NA	TRBJ1-2	CASSPPDFGGYGYTF	TGTGCCAGCTCACCGCCAGACTTCGGCGGGTATGGCTACACCTTC
NA	TRBV19	15	TRBD1	TRBJ1-2	CASSIQQGGGYGYTF	TGTGCCAGTAGTATCCAACAGGGGGGAGGATATGGCTACACCTTC
NA	TRBV18	17	NA	TRBJ2-1	CASSPSGAGTTYNEQFF	TGTGCCAGCTCACCTAGTGGTGCCGGGACGACCTACAATGAGCAGTTCTTC
NA	TRBV4-2	15	NA	TRBJ1-1	CASSQAGFLSTEAFF	TGTGCCAGCAGCCAAGCGGGTTTTCTTTCCACTGAAGCTTTCTTT
NA	TRBV19	14	NA	TRBJ2-7	CASSIEGFTYEQYF	TGTGCCAGTAGTATAGAGGGCTTCACCTACGAGCAGTACTTC
NA	TRBV28	13	TRBD1	TRBJ2-7	CASGRDRPYEQYF	TGTGCCAGCGGCCGGGACAGACCCTACGAGCAGTACTTC
once	TRBV28	14	NA	TRBJ1-1	CASSFTGRDTEAFF	TGTGCCAGCAGTTTTACAGGGAGGGACACTGAAGCTTTCTTT
few	TRBV19	14	NA	TRBJ2-7	CASSIVLSSGEQYF	TGTGCCAGTAGTATAGTACTATCATCAGGCGAGCAGTACTTC
few	TRBV7-2	13	TRBD2	TRBJ2-7	CASSLSGGEEQYF	TGTGCCAGCAGCCTTAGCGGGGGAGAAGAGCAGTACTTC